The following is a T cell receptor (beta chain) sequence with its context. This clone has just a few counts. No cognate antigen has been identified for it. Base qualities were left out, and no much larger clone turns up one base away. Another Seattle source contributed samples from volunteer blood donors who had recovered from COVID-19. Each collaborating institution followed its own protocols to collect whole blood in K2EDTA tubes. For TCRbeta analysis, collaborators shipped samples in one of three forms: frozen whole blood, isolated PBMCs, or DNA extracted from either of those sample types. The immunoSEQ Assay, a bias-controlled multiplex PCR, was used to amplify TCRbeta CDR3 regions from genomic DNA. The study's own analysis went as follows. The number of nucleated cells in each sample was estimated from the amplification of reference gene primers within the assay. To quantify the absolute abundance of each unique TCRbeta CDR3 rearrangement, sequence reads were collapsed and filtered. For each sample, productive Simpson clonality was calculated as the square root of Simpson's diversity index across productive rearrangements. Imported from immuneACCESS, the table was reduced by TCRdb to in-frame sequences with V and J called. These copies leave out some clones; in studies compared against another copy, an unresolved V gene accounts for under half, and the cause of the remainder is not known. The D gene and trimming were derived from the DNA, and the V and J assignments and clone size from that table. Counted in this sample were approximately 170,000 clones; 70% to 90% of them appeared once. The biggest ten clones account for about 2.1% of the sample.

The V end loses 5 bases and the J end loses 1 base, and a stretch of 14 bases separates them. Including cysteine and phenylalanine, the CDR3 has 16 amino acids. Kept here is only the CDR3 DNA, which spans 48 bases and is read in frame from base 1. From the germline V gene, CDR1 is SGHTA and CDR2 is FQGNSA. This sample is part of a study of blood T cell repertoires in COVID-19 (dated by TCRdb to 2020 to 2022). Background for the entire study: The collaborator samples originated in the United States, Italy and Spain and spanned the acute and convalescent phases of COVID-19. The repertoires were released in a freely available public database meant as a resource for research on the immune response to SARS-CoV-2. The prospective study material was composed of cDNA or gDNA derived from T cells, B-cell-depleted T cells, or PBMCs. The samples were drawn from two sources: the first 160 participants of the ongoing ImmuneRACE study, and about 1,300 subjects contributed by 6 global collaborators. The dataset comprised deeply sampled blood TCRbeta repertoires from subjects exposed to, actively infected with, or recovered from COVID-19. Where available, HLA class I and class II types were obtained from metadata supplied by the sample provider rather than from assay-based typing. The sample metadata nearly always contained a de-identified subject ID, COVID-19 status, age in years and sex. General findings and caveats noted by the study authors: The quantity of clinical and demographic metadata differed by source and by participant and was supplied without curation.

The sample was peripheral blood. This receptor chain uses TRBV7-2 and TRBJ2-2, with a tentative D gene TRBD2 over 6 matching bases. This receptor was obtained from a middle-aged man who had recovered from COVID-19. The DNA sequence is given as TGTGCCAGCAGCGCGGCGGAGGGGTGGAACACCGGGGAGCTGTTTTTT. This sequence encodes CASSAAEGWNTGELFF.